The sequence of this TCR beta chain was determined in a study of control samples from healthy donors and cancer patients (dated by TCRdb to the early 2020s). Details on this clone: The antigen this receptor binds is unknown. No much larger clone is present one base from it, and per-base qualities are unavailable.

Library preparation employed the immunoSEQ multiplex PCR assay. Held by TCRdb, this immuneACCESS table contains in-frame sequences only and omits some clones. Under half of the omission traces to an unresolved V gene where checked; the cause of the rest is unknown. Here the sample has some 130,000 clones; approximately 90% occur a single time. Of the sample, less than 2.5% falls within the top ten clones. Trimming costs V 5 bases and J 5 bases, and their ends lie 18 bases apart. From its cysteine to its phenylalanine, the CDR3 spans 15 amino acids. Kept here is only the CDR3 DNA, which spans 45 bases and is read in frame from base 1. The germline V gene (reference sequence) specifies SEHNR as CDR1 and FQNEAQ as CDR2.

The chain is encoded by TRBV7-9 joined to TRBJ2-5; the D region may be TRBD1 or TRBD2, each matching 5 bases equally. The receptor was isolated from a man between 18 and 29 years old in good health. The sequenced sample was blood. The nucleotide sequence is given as TGTGCCAGCAGCCCCCCCTTCGGGGCCGGGGAGACCCAGTACTTC. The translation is CASSPPFGAGETQYF. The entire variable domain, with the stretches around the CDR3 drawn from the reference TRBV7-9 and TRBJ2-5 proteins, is DTGVSQNPRHKITKRGQNVTFRCDPISEHNRLYWYRQTLGQGPEFLTYFQNEAQLEKSRLLSDRFSAERPKGSFSTLEIQRTEQGDSAMYLCASSPPFGAGETQYFGPGTRLLVL.